The entry below gives a single T cell receptor (beta chain) sequence along with its context. The antigen it binds to is not known. There are no base qualities to consult, and no much larger clone falls within one base. The data belong to a study of T cells in localized non-small cell lung cancer (TCRdb year 2020). Concerning the study at large: Comparing tumors with uninvolved tumor-adjacent lungs, the study looked at the T cell repertoires of 236 patients with early-stage NSCLC. The mean age of the NSCLC patients was about 62 years, with approximately 130 men and around 110 women. The cohort comprised 236 treatment-naïve NSCLC patients with resected, localized lung tumors.

At diagnosis, peripheral blood, uninvolved tumor-adjacent lung and tumor were collected and were preserved as a mix of fresh-frozen and FFPE material. Blood samples were analyzed as peripheral blood mononuclear cells for TCR repertoire profiling. The immunoSEQ Assay was used to sequence TCR beta CDR3 regions from DNA. The published analysis was carried out like this. To compute T cell density, TCR beta template counts were normalized to usable DNA, which was estimated by amplifying housekeeping genes. Using the preseqR package, richness was estimated by extrapolating to 120,000 templates for tissue samples and 400,000 templates for PBMC samples. Clonality was taken to be one minus Pielou's evenness. To identify tissue-enriched TCRs, differential abundance testing was run on productive amino-acid clonotypes with a minimum total count of 5 and an alpha of 0.1. The Jaccard Index and the Morisita Overlap Index were used to measure repertoire overlap between compartments. GLIPH grouped TCR beta CDR3s together with public tetramer-defined viral CDR3s, and a viral motif had to include at least three viral sequences and also show V-gene enrichment. As stored in TCRdb, this immuneACCESS dataset retains in-frame rearrangements with V and J assigned. A fraction of the clones does not appear; measured against another copy, unresolved V genes explain less than half of the discrepancy, and the remainder lacks a known reason. The DNA was the basis for D and trimming; V, J and clone size are from that table. The sample includes roughly 38,000 clones, with about 87% observed a single time. 3.5% of the sample belongs to the ten largest clones.

What the research found in general, with its limitations: Uninvolved tumor-adjacent lung showed the highest T cell clonality, higher than tumor, which suggests more focused antigenic responses in the uninvolved tumor-adjacent lung. Because multi-region tumor sequencing was not done, intratumor heterogeneity could not be ruled out. Longer overall survival was associated with higher blood T cell density, whereas shorter survival was associated with higher adjacent-lung clonality. Because of the exploratory design, TCR variables were selected using unadjusted p-values without false-discovery rate correction. A median of approximately 50 of the top 100 tumor clones turned up in the paired uninvolved adjacent lung, and some 27 of those clones also ranked among the top 100 of that same adjacent lung.

Taken from the germline V gene, the CDR1 and CDR2 loops are MNHNS and SASEGT. From the cysteine through the phenylalanine, the CDR3 covers 13 amino acids. CDR3 DNA is the only sequence kept; it has 39 bases, read in frame from the first base. V drops 1 base and J drops 8 bases, leaving 11 bases in between. The sample was peripheral blood, taken before any cancer treatment. The V and J segments used are TRBV6-1 and TRBJ1-2; TRBD1 is a weak D gene call, 5 bases matching. This TCR derives from a man between 18 and 50 years old with stage I lung adenocarcinoma. At the DNA level, the sequence is TGTGCCAGCAGTGAAGGGGGACGGGACGGCTACACCTTC. Its amino acids are CASSEGGRDGYTF.